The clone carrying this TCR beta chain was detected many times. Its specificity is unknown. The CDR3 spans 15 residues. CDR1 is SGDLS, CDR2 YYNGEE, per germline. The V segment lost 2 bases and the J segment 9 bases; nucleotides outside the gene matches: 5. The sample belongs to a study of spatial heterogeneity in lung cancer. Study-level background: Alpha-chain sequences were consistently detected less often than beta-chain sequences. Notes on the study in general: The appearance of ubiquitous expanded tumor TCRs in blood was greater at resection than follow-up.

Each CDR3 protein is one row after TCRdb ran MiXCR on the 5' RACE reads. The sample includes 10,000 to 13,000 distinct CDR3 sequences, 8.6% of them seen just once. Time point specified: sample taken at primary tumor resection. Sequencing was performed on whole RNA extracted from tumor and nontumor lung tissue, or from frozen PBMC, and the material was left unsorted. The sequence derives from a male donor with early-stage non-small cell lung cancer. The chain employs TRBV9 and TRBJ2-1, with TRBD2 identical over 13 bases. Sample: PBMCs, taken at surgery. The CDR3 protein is CASSVTSGGAGEQFF. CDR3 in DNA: TGTGCCAGCAGCGTCACTAGCGGGGGGGCAGGTGAGCAGTTCTTC.